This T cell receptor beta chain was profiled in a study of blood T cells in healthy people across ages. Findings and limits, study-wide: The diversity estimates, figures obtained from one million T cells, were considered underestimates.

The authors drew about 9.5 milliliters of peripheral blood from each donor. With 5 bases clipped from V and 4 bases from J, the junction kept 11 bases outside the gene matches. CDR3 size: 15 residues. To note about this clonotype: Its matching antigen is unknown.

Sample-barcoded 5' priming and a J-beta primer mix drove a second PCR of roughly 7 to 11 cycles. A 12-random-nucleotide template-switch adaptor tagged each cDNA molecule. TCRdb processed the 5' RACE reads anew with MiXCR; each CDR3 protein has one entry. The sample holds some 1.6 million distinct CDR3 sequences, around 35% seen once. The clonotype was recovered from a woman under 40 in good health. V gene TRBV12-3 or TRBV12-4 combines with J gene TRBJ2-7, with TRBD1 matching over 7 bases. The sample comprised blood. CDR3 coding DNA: TGTGCCAGCAGTGAATACCGGGACAGCGAGTACGAGCAGTACTTC. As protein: CASSEYRDSEYEQYF.